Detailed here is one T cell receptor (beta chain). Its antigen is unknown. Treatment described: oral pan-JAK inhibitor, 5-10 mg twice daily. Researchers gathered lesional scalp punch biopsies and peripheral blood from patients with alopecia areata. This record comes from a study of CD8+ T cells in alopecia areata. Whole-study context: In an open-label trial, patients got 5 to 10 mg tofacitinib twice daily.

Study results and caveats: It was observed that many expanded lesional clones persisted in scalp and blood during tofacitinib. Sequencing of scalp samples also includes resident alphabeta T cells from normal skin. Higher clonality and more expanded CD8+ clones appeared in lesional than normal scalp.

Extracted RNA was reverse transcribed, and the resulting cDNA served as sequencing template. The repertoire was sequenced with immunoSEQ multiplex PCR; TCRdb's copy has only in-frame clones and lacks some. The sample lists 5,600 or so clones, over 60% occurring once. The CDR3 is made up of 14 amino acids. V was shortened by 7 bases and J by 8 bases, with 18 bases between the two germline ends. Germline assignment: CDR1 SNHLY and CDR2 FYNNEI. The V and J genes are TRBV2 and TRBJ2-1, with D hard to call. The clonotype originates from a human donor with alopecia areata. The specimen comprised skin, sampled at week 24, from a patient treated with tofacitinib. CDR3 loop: CASTEDPTPYEQFF. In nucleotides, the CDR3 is TGTGCCAGCACCGAGGACCCAACCCCCTATGAGCAGTTCTTC.